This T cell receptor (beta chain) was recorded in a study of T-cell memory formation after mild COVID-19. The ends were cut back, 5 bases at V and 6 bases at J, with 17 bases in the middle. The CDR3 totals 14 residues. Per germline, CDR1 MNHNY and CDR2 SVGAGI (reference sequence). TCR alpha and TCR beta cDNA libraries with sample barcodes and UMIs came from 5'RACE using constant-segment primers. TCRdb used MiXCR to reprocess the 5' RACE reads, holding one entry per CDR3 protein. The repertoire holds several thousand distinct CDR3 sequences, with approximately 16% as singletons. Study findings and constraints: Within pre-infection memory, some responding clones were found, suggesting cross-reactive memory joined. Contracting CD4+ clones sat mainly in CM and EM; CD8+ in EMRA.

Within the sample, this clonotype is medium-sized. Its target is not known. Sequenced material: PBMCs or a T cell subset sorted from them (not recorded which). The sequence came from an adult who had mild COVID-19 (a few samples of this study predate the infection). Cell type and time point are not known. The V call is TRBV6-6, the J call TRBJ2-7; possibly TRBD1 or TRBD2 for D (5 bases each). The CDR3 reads CASSHSGTPGEQYF. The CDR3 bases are TGTGCCAGCAGTCATTCCGGGACGCCGGGCGAGCAGTACTTC.